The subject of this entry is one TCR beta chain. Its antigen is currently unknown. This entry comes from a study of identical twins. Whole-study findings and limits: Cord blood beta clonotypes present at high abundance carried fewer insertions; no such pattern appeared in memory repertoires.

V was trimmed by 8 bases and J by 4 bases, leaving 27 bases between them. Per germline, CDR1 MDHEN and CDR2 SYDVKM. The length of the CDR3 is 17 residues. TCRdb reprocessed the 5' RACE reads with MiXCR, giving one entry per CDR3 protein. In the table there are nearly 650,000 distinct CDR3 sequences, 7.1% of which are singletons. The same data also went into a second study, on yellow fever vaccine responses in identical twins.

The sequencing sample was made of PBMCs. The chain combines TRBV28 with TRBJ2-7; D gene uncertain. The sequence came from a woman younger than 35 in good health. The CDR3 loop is CASAQDGTVLLGYEQYF. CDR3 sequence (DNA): TGTGCCAGCGCTCAGGACGGTACCGTTTTGTTAGGATACGAGCAGTACTTC.